Each of the 25 T cell receptor beta chains below was sequenced from the same sample in a study of regulatory T cells in long-lasting Graves disease. In building TCR beta libraries, iRepertoire HTBI primers were used together with Arm-PCR of CDR3 regions. TCRdb reprocessed the multiplex PCR reads with MiXCR, giving one entry per CDR3 protein. The sample consists of roughly 610,000 distinct CDR3 sequences, roughly 16% of them appearing once. Time point given: newly diagnosed GD, antithyroid drugs for less than 3 months. PBMC RNA was the source of the TCR library. These same records also appear under a second study, on T cells in Graves' hyperthyroidism and ophthalmopathy.

The sequencing here drew on peripheral blood mononuclear cells (PBMCs), taken at new diagnosis, from a patient treated with antithyroid drugs. The receptors were sampled from a woman under 40 with Graves disease.

In this sample, this clonotype turned up many times. The chain uses TRBV25-1 and TRBJ1-6; D is ambiguous. V was shortened by 4 bases and J by 16 bases, with 8 bases between the two germline ends. Germline CDR1 is MGHDK and CDR2 is SYGVNS. The CDR3 has 10 amino acids. The CDR3 here is CASSGVGLHF. CDR3 nucleotide sequence: TGTGCCAGCAGTGGGGTAGGGCTCCACTTT.

This clonotype was counted only a few times. The chain links TRBV20-1 to TRBJ2-1, with 8 bases that match TRBD2. The germline CDR1 and CDR2 sequences are DFQATT and SNEGSKA (reference sequence). The trim removed 5 bases at V and 8 bases at J, leaving 14 bases unmatched. CDR3 size: 15 residues. CDR3 in amino acids: CSAPLGAGEFDEQFF. The CDR3 nucleotides read TGCAGTGCTCCATTGGGAGCGGGAGAATTCGATGAGCAGTTCTTC.

The chain has TRBV20-1 and TRBJ2-2; the D is unclear. Germline CDR1 DFQATT, CDR2 SNEGSKA (reference sequence). V dropped 0 bases and J dropped 4 bases, with 9 bases sitting between them. There are 14 residues in the CDR3. In DNA, the CDR3 is TGCAGTGCTAGAGATTCGGTGGGCACCGGGGAGCTGTTTTTT. It encodes CSARDSVGTGELFF.

This chain connects TRBV19 to TRBJ2-1; weak D call: TRBD1 (5 bases). CDR3 length equals 19 residues. V was cut by 2 bases and J by 0 bases, with 20 bases left in between. Per the germline V gene, CDR1 is LNHDA and CDR2 is SQIVND (reference sequence). CDR3 residues: CASSIWEGTGKYSYNEQFF. CDR3 DNA sequence: TGTGCCAGTAGTATATGGGAAGGTACAGGCAAGTACTCCTACAATGAGCAGTTCTTC.

The chain links TRBV28 to TRBJ1-2; 11 bases are a match to TRBD1. V shed 3 bases and J 4 bases; nucleotides not matched to a gene: 7. Germline V gives CDR1 MDHEN, CDR2 SYDVKM. The CDR3 sequence is 16 residues long. CDR3 sequence: CASSFPPGQGVYGYTF. The CDR3 DNA sequence: TGTGCCAGCAGTTTCCCTCCGGGACAGGGGGTCTATGGCTACACCTTC.

This clonotype has more than one count but fewer than ten. Compared with germline, one end of the junction differs, possibly owing to a read error. The chain couples TRBV6-2 or TRBV6-3 to TRBJ2-7; D gene uncertain. CDR3 length: 11 residues. The germline V gene encodes CDR1 MNHEY and CDR2 SVGEGT. CDR3 coding DNA: TGTGCCAGCAGTTACTCCGACGAGCAGTACTTC. It encodes CASSYSDEQYF.

This clonotype was counted between two and nine times. V is TRBV27 and J is TRBJ2-1; TRBD1 is a possible D gene (6 bases). The CDR3 has 16 residues. The germline V and J ends were trimmed by 1 base and 7 bases, with 17 bases remaining between them. Germline V CDR1 and CDR2: MNHEY, SMNVEV (reference sequence). The CDR3 region is CASSLLGQGSGNEQFF. The CDR3, as DNA: TGTGCCAGCAGTTTATTGGGTCAGGGGTCGGGGAATGAGCAGTTCTTC.

Concerning this clonotype: A far larger clone is one base from this, pointing to a likely read error. The V gene is TRBV6-5, the J gene TRBJ1-1, with D unresolved. This CDR3 has 13 residues. Trimming took off 4 bases at V and 5 bases at J, with 11 bases between the two ends. The V gene's germline CDR1 is MNHEY and CDR2 SVGAGI. The CDR3 is CASSFAWRTEAFF. Written as DNA, the CDR3 is TGTGCCAGCAGTTTCGCATGGAGAACTGAAGCTTTCTTT.

With respect to this clonotype: An end of the junction differs from the germline gene, which may be a read error. The CDR3 here is CANSVEDTEAFF. CDR3 bases: TGTGCCAACAGCGTAGAGGACACTGAAGCTTTCTTT. The chain recombines TRBV9 with TRBJ1-1; no definite D call. The CDR3 runs 12 residues. From germline, CDR1 is SGDLS and CDR2 YYNGEE.

V gene TRBV7-2 combines with J gene TRBJ2-7, with TRBD2 matching 12 bases. This CDR3 spans 16 amino acids. With V trimmed by 3 bases and J by 2 bases, 5 bases remained unmatched. Germline V gene data show CDR1 as SGHTA and CDR2 as FQGNSA. DNA for the CDR3: TGTGCCAGCAGCTTCGGACTAGCGGGGAAGACCTACGAGCAGTACTTC. This encodes CASSFGLAGKTYEQYF.

There are a few counts of this clonotype. This may come from a read error, since a much larger clone is one base off. The chain uses TRBV12-3 or TRBV12-4 and TRBJ2-1; 10 bases line up with TRBD2. The CDR3 is 15 residues long. The CDR3 sequence is CAGSLSSGRVNEQFF. The CDR3 coding sequence is TGTGCCGGCAGTTTATCCAGCGGGAGGGTCAATGAGCAGTTCTTC.

This clonotype was seen ten or more times. The chain employs TRBV6-8 and TRBJ1-5; no firm D call. The CDR3 sequence is 11 residues long. Trimming left V 5 bases short and J 8 bases short, with 7 bases between. From germline, CDR1 is MNHGY and CDR2 SAAAGT. In DNA, the CDR3 is TGTGCCAGCAGTAGATTAGAGCCCCAGCATTTT. Amino acids: CASSRLEPQHF.

This clonotype was counted ten times or more. This rearrangement joins TRBV12-3 or TRBV12-4 to TRBJ2-7; 8 bases align to TRBD1. The CDR3 is made up of 15 amino acids. V trimming: 6 bases; J trimming: 4 bases; junction bases outside the gene matches: 11. In nucleotides, the CDR3 is TGTGCCAGCAGACGGACAGGGCCCAAGAGATACGAGCAGTACTTC. Translating it yields CASRRTGPKRYEQYF.

A note on this clonotype: This may be a read error, as it is one base from a much larger clone. CDR3 sequence (DNA): TGTGCCACCAGCAGACGAGCCGGGACGACGTACAATGAGCAGTACTTC. Amino acids: CATSRRAGTTYNEQYF. This rearrangement joins TRBV15 to TRBJ2-7; D possibly matches TRBD1 or TRBD2 (5 bases each). Looked up from germline, CDR1 is LNHNV and CDR2 is YYDKDF (reference sequence). CDR3 length: 16 residues. Trimming stripped 2 bases from V and 7 bases from J, with 21 bases between.

This clonotype has a count of ten or more. The rearrangement links TRBV27 to TRBJ2-1; TRBD2 aligns across 8 bases. Trimming took 2 bases from V and 3 from J; bases not matched to a gene: 15. Germline V CDR1 and CDR2: MNHEY, SMNVEV (reference sequence). The CDR3 is 19 amino acids. CDR3 region: CASSLVGGQSGRSYNEQFF. The CDR3 DNA sequence: TGTGCCAGCAGTTTAGTAGGGGGTCAGAGCGGGAGAAGCTACAATGAGCAGTTCTTC.

This clonotype has only a few counts. The CDR3 bases are TGTGCCAGCAGTTACTCCCCAGCGAACTATGGCTACACCTTC. This encodes CASSYSPANYGYTF. The gene calls are TRBV6-2 or TRBV6-3 and TRBJ1-2; D ambiguous. The V end was cut by 0 bases, the J end by 2 bases, with 7 bases between. The CDR3 is made up of 14 amino acids. The V gene's germline CDR1 is MNHEY and CDR2 SVGEGT.

The V call is TRBV20-1, the J call TRBJ1-1, with 8 bases fitting TRBD1. Trimming cost V 6 bases and J 0 bases; bases outside gene matches: 15. Germline loops: CDR1 DFQATT, CDR2 SNEGSKA (reference sequence). The CDR3 has 17 amino acids. CDR3 bases: TGCAGTGCGGAAACCCCACCCAGGGGGCCCATGAACACTGAAGCTTTCTTT. This encodes CSAETPPRGPMNTEAFF.

This clonotype was seen repeatedly, ten times or more. A much larger clone lies a single base off, so this may be a read error. The chain uses TRBV28 and TRBJ1-5; possibly TRBD1 for D (6 bases). The CDR3 spans 14 residues. Germline V gives CDR1 MDHEN, CDR2 SYDVKM. V was shortened by 6 bases and J by 2 bases, with 11 bases between the two germline ends. In DNA, the CDR3 is TGTGCCAGCAGCCGAGCAGGGGGCAATCAGCCCCAGCATTTT. Its translation: CASSRAGGNQPQHF.

This clonotype was seen ten or more times. The gene calls are TRBV10-3 and TRBJ1-5, with D uncertain. Deletions cut 0 bases from V and 0 bases from J, with 9 bases between. Germline lookup yields CDR1 ENHRY and CDR2 SYGVKD. CDR3 length: 16 amino acids. Here the CDR3 DNA reads TGTGCCATCAGTGAGTCGGGAGGCTATAGCAATCAGCCCCAGCATTTT. Protein product: CAISESGGYSNQPQHF.

This clonotype was seen more than once but under ten times. The chain is built from TRBV7-3 and TRBJ1-2; D call uncertain. There are 13 residues in the CDR3. With 6 bases removed from V and 8 bases from J, the gap between germline ends came to 16 bases. The germline gives CDR1 SGHTA, CDR2 FQGTGA. The DNA for the CDR3 is TGTGCCAGCAGTAAAAATGGGTTTGAAGGCTACACCTTC. Its protein is CASSKNGFEGYTF.

This sequence joins TRBV6-9 and TRBJ2-3; D gene ambiguous. This CDR3 has 14 amino acids. Per the germline V gene, CDR1 is MNHGY and CDR2 is SVAAGI. V was trimmed by 3 bases and J by 2 bases, leaving 9 bases between them. This chain's CDR3 is CASSYSGYTDTQYF. The CDR3 nucleotides are TGTGCCAGCAGTTACTCAGGATACACAGATACGCAGTATTTT.

This clonotype turned up a few times. The CDR3 DNA sequence: TGCGCCAGCAGCCAAGACCCGGGAAGGCTCGCAGATACGCAGTATTTT. Translated: CASSQDPGRLADTQYF. The chain is built from TRBV4-1 and TRBJ2-3; a possible D gene is TRBD2 (5 bases). Per the germline V gene, CDR1 is MGHRA and CDR2 is YSYEKL. CDR3 length equals 16 residues. Trimming cost V 0 bases and J 4 bases, with 14 bases left between them.

This clonotype was seen at least ten times. The rearrangement joins TRBV6-1 to TRBJ1-2; TRBD1 matches at 7 bases. Germline lookup yields CDR1 MNHNS and CDR2 SASEGT. Unmatched junction bases numbered 6, after V lost 6 bases and J lost 2 bases. The CDR3 extends over 14 amino acids. CDR3 region: CASSPTDRNYGYTF. The DNA for the CDR3 is TGTGCCAGCAGCCCTACGGACAGGAACTATGGCTACACCTTC.

The chain recombines TRBV6-1 with TRBJ2-1, with TRBD1 matching 8 bases. The assigned J gene may be wrong: the sequence end matches TRBJ2-5 better. Germline V gene lookup returns CDR1 MNHNS and CDR2 SASEGT. The CDR3 runs 14 residues. The CDR3 protein is CASNGRGRVETQYF. The CDR3 DNA follows: TGTGCCAGCAATGGCAGGGGGCGCGTGGAGACCCAGTACTTC.

The chain couples TRBV27 to TRBJ2-7; perhaps TRBD1 as D (6 bases). The CDR3 contains 16 residues. Trimming removed 2 bases from V and 1 base from J, with 15 bases in between. Per germline, CDR1 MNHEY and CDR2 SMNVEV (reference sequence). CDR3 loop: CASSLGTNLKSYEQYF. The DNA for the CDR3 is TGTGCCAGCAGTTTAGGGACAAACTTAAAATCCTACGAGCAGTACTTC.